This T cell receptor beta chain was observed in a study of Graves' ophthalmopathy and Graves' hyperthyroidism. Comment on this clonotype: Antigen specificity is unknown.

Per the germline V gene, CDR1 is SGHTA and CDR2 is FQGNSA. The CDR3 is 14 residues long. V lost 11 bases, J lost 6 bases, and 15 bases stayed unmatched. Researchers took RNA transcripts and amplified TCR beta CDR3 regions from them. The first round was an RT-PCR with HTBI primers, and the second round was a multiplex PCR. TCRdb processed the multiplex PCR reads anew with MiXCR; each CDR3 protein has one entry. The repertoire holds roughly 400,000 distinct CDR3 sequences, with approximately 18% as singletons. Study observations and caveats: In blood appeared most of the expanded thyroid clonotypes whose frequency exceeded 0.001. Ophthalmopathy progression prediction by the model yielded a sensitivity of roughly 67% and a specificity of approximately 77%.

This rearrangement joins TRBV7-2 to TRBJ1-2; 7 nucleotides agree with TRBD1. Sequencing used peripheral blood. This TCR derives from an adult woman with stable Graves' hyperthyroidism. CDR3 DNA sequence: TGTGCCGTAAGAGACGACAGGGTAACCGATGGCTACACCTTC. Translation gives CAVRDDRVTDGYTF.